A selection of T cell receptor beta chains follows, all from one sample in a study of T cell responses to AZD1222 COVID-19 vaccine. Measured with immunoSEQ multiplex PCR; TCRdb has only the in-frame clones, and not every one. The profile covers roughly 100,000 clones, with roughly 87% appearing a single time and around 1.6% taken by the ten largest. The material sequenced was peripheral blood, taken on day 0 of AZD1222 vaccination. The receptors stem from an adult in good health. Both conserved end residues are part of each CDR3. Each record gives: V gene, D gene, clone size, J gene, CDR3 protein, CDR3 DNA. A D gene is named only where the DNA matches it firmly. A clone size is listed for some rows: how often the clone was seen (once, few, many), or a class if it is expanded.

V gene: TRBV5-8
D gene: NA
clone size: once
J gene: TRBJ1-2
CDR3 protein: CASSLVGTRMDGYTF
CDR3 DNA: TGTGCCAGCAGCTTGGTGGGTACACGGATGGATGGCTACACCTTC

V gene: TRBV10-3
D gene: NA
clone size: NA
J gene: TRBJ1-1
CDR3 protein: CAIAREGTEAFF
CDR3 DNA: TGTGCCATCGCCAGGGAAGGCACTGAAGCTTTCTTT

V gene: TRBV3-1/TRBV3-2
D gene: TRBD1
clone size: NA
J gene: TRBJ1-1
CDR3 protein: CASSQGQGNEAFF
CDR3 DNA: TGTGCCAGCAGCCAGGGACAGGGGAATGAAGCTTTCTTT

V gene: TRBV5-1
D gene: NA
clone size: once
J gene: TRBJ2-1
CDR3 protein: CASSLDPPYNEQFF
CDR3 DNA: TGCGCCAGCAGCTTGGACCCCCCCTACAATGAGCAGTTCTTC

V gene: TRBV27
D gene: NA
clone size: NA
J gene: TRBJ1-2
CDR3 protein: CASSLGWQADYTF
CDR3 DNA: TGTGCCAGCAGTTTAGGTTGGCAGGCTGACTACACCTTC

V gene: TRBV18
D gene: TRBD1
clone size: NA
J gene: TRBJ1-2
CDR3 protein: CASSPDRDYGYTF
CDR3 DNA: TGTGCCAGCTCACCAGACAGGGACTATGGCTACACCTTC

V gene: TRBV14
D gene: NA
clone size: NA
J gene: TRBJ1-3
CDR3 protein: CASSRDPSPSSGNTIYF
CDR3 DNA: TGTGCCAGCAGCCGCGACCCGAGCCCCAGCTCTGGAAACACCATATATTTT

V gene: TRBV19
D gene: NA
clone size: NA
J gene: TRBJ2-7
CDR3 protein: CASSKQTGTSYEQYF
CDR3 DNA: TGTGCCAGTAGTAAACAGACAGGAACCTCCTACGAGCAGTACTTC

V gene: TRBV30
D gene: NA
clone size: once
J gene: TRBJ1-5
CDR3 protein: CAAGAGNQPQHF
CDR3 DNA: TGTGCCGCCGGGGCCGGCAATCAGCCCCAGCATTTT

V gene: TRBV7-2
D gene: NA
clone size: NA
J gene: TRBJ2-5
CDR3 protein: CASRPPTRPLETQYF
CDR3 DNA: TGTGCCAGCAGGCCTCCGACTAGACCTCTGGAGACCCAGTACTTC

V gene: TRBV5-6
D gene: NA
clone size: NA
J gene: TRBJ1-5
CDR3 protein: CASSSREVVGNQPQHF
CDR3 DNA: TGTGCCAGCAGCTCTCGGGAGGTAGTGGGGAATCAGCCCCAGCATTTT

V gene: TRBV5-1
D gene: TRBD1
clone size: NA
J gene: TRBJ1-2
CDR3 protein: CASSYGQGDYTF
CDR3 DNA: TGCGCCAGCAGCTACGGACAGGGGGACTACACCTTC

V gene: TRBV6-5
D gene: TRBD2
clone size: NA
J gene: TRBJ2-3
CDR3 protein: CASRRGLATTDTQYF
CDR3 DNA: TGTGCCAGCAGACGAGGACTAGCGACCACAGATACGCAGTATTTT

V gene: TRBV9
D gene: TRBD1
clone size: NA
J gene: TRBJ2-6
CDR3 protein: CASSLDRAGANVLTF
CDR3 DNA: TGTGCCAGCAGCCTGGACAGGGCTGGGGCCAACGTCCTGACTTTC